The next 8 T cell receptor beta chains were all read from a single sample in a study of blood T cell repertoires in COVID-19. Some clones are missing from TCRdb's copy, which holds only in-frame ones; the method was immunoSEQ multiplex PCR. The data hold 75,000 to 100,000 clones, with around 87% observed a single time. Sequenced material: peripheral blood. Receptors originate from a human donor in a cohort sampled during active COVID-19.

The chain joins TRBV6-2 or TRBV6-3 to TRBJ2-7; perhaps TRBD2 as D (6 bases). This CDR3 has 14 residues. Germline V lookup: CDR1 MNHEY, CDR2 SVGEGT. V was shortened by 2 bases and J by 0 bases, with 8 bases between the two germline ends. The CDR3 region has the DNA TGTGCCAGCAGTTACGGCGGGGTCTCCTACGAGCAGTACTTC. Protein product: CASSYGGVSYEQYF.

CDR3 DNA sequence: TGCGCCAGCAGCTTGGATCCGGCGGGAGCTGGCAATGAGCAGTTCTTC. As protein: CASSLDPAGAGNEQFF. The rearrangement joins TRBV5-1 to TRBJ2-1; 7 bases line up with TRBD2. Germline loops: CDR1 SGHRS, CDR2 YFSETQ. This CDR3 region has 16 residues. Trimming took 0 bases from V and 6 from J; bases not matched to a gene: 9.

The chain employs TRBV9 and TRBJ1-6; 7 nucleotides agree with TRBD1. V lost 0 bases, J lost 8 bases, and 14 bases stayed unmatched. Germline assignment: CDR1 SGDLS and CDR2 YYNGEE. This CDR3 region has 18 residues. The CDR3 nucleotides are TGTGCCAGCAGCGTAGGGGATGGTCGACAGGGCGAATATTCACCCCTCCACTTT. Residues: CASSVGDGRQGEYSPLHF.

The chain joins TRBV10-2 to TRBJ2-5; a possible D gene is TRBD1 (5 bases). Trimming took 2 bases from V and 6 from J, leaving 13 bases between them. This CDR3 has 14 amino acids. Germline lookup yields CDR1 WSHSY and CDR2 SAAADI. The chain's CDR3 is CASSEGPRVKTQYF. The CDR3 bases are TGCGCCAGCAGTGAGGGCCCCAGGGTAAAGACCCAGTACTTC.

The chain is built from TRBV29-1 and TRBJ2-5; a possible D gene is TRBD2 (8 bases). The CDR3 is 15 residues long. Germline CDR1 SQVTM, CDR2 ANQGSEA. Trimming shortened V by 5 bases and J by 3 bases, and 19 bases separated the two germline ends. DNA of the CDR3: TGCAGCGTTCCCCGGGGGGGACAGCTTAAAGAGACCCAGTACTTC. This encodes CSVPRGGQLKETQYF. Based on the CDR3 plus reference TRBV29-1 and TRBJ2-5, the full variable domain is SAVISQKPSRDICQRGTSLTIQCQVDSQVTMMFWYRQQPGQSLTLIATANQGSEATYESGFVIDKFPISRPNLTFSTLTVSNMSPEDSSIYLCSVPRGGQLKETQYFGPGTRLLVL.

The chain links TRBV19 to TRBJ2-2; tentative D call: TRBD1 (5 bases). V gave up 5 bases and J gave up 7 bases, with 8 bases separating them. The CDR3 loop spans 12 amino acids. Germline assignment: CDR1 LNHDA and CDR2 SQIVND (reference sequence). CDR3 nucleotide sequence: TGTGCCAGTAGTTGGGGCGGCGGGGAGCTGTTTTTT. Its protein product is CASSWGGGELFF.

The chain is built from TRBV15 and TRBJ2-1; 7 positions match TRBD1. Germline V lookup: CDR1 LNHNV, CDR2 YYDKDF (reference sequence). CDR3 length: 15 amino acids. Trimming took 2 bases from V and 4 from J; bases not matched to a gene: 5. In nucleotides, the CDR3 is TGTGCCACCAGCAGACCCGGGACAGCTTACAATGAGCAGTTCTTC. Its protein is CATSRPGTAYNEQFF.

The CDR3 protein is CASKTGWSGNTIYF. CDR3 coding DNA: TGTGCCAGCAAAACAGGGTGGTCTGGAAACACCATATATTTT. The V call is TRBV27, the J call TRBJ1-3; D is perhaps TRBD1 (6 bases). V was pared by 7 bases and J by 1 base, with 11 bases between. The CDR3 extends over 14 amino acids. Germline V CDR1 and CDR2: MNHEY, SMNVEV (reference sequence).